This T cell receptor (beta chain) was captured in a study of CD8+CD57+ T cells in acquired aplastic anemia. Study-level background: The mean DNA yield obtained from sorted CD4+ and CD8+ cells came to approximately 3.2 ug. Study findings and constraints: No significant patient-versus-control difference appeared in CD8+ Simpson's diversity. Patients and controls shared over 25 CD8+ CDR3 sequences.

V gave up 1 base and J gave up 5 bases, with 9 bases separating them. The germline gives CDR1 SQVTM, CDR2 ANQGSEA. The CDR3 runs 13 residues. Genomic DNA acted as the template from which TCR beta VDJ combination and CDR3 sequence profiling were carried out. TCRdb fed the reads into MiXCR, producing one record per CDR3 protein. The sample shows 300,000 or so distinct CDR3 sequences, 56% of them seen only once. The count of this clonotype is one. Its antigen is as yet unknown. The sequencing input was sorted CD4+, CD8+, or CD8+CD57+ T cells (not recorded which) from PBMCs. The chain employs TRBV29-1 and TRBJ1-5; no clear D gene. This clonotype was obtained from a human donor with severe aplastic anemia or a healthy control (not recorded which). In DNA form, the CDR3 reads TGCAGCGTTGAAGTTGGAGCAGATCAGCCCCAGCATTTT. Encoded protein: CSVEVGADQPQHF.